Shown below are 5 T cell receptor beta chains from a single sample sequenced in a study of blood T cells in healthy people across ages. The second PCR ran about 6 to 12 cycles with a sample-barcoded 5' primer and J-beta primers. From the 5' RACE reads, TCRdb called clonotypes with MiXCR, one entry per CDR3 protein. The table records hundreds of thousands of distinct CDR3 sequences, about 30% of them present only once. Sequencing was carried out using blood. All receptors come from a woman over 75 in good health.

A few counts support this clonotype. A clone one base away is much larger, so this may be a read error. V and J are TRBV6-1 and TRBJ2-7, with 15 bases aligning to TRBD2. V dropped 5 bases and J dropped 7; count of bases not matched to a gene: 6. This CDR3 spans 15 amino acids. Germline V gene sequence: CDR1 MNHNS, CDR2 SASEGT. The CDR3 bases are TGTGCCAGCAGTCGGACTAGCGGGGGGGGTAATGAGCAGTACTTC. This translates into CASSRTSGGGNEQYF.

This clonotype was counted at least ten times. The chain uses TRBV5-1 and TRBJ2-7; 7 bases match TRBD1. The CDR3 contains 14 residues. Germline lookup yields CDR1 SGHRS and CDR2 YFSETQ. Losses at the gene ends were 4 bases for V and 6 bases for J; bases not matched to a gene: 10. CDR3 nucleotides: TGCGCCAGCAGCACCACCGGGACAGTCGCCGAGCAGTACTTC. Translation gives CASSTTGTVAEQYF.

This clonotype was seen at least ten times. V usage is TRBV20-1 and J usage is TRBJ2-7, with D possibly being TRBD1 (5 bases). The V end was cut by 0 bases, the J end by 1 base, with 10 bases between. Germline CDR1 is DFQATT and CDR2 is SNEGSKA (reference sequence). This CDR3 is built from 14 residues. The CDR3 nucleotides read TGCAGTGCTAGAGACAGGGATCATTCCTACGAGCAGTACTTC. It is translated as CSARDRDHSYEQYF.

The V gene is TRBV20-1, the J gene TRBJ2-2, with a possible D match to TRBD1 (6 bases). V lost 8 bases and J lost 5, with 15 bases in between. Germline V gives CDR1 DFQATT, CDR2 SNEGSKA (reference sequence). This CDR3 contains 13 residues. In nucleotides, the CDR3 is TGCAGTACTGATATCGACAGGACCGGGGAGCTGTTTTTT. Translation: CSTDIDRTGELFF.

In this sample, this clonotype turned up many times. The CDR3 is CASSVASGQGPSYEQYF. CDR3 coding DNA: TGTGCCAGCAGCGTAGCCTCGGGACAGGGGCCGTCCTACGAGCAGTACTTC. The V gene is TRBV9, the J gene TRBJ2-7; 10 positions match TRBD1. V dropped 0 bases and J dropped 1; count of bases not matched to a gene: 7. Per germline, CDR1 SGDLS and CDR2 YYNGEE. There are 17 residues in the CDR3.